This entry is about one T cell receptor beta chain. Antigen specificity is unknown. This CDR3 comprises 15 residues. CDR1 is SGHRS, CDR2 YFSETQ, per germline. V was clipped by 4 bases and J by 5 bases; unmatched bases: 9. This record belongs to a study of cytomegalovirus exposure and HLA in healthy donors. Study conclusions and caveats: Within the 130 or so validation repertoires, first-cohort TCR clusters tended to co-occur, according to a later analysis. The dataset shows that most TCR sequences were rare, while some public TCRs occurred in many donors. Some TCR beta chains (about 170 of them) were listed as cytomegalovirus-associated.

The method was immunoSEQ multiplex PCR; TCRdb's version includes in-frame clones alone and lacks a portion of them. Of 100,000 to 150,000 clones in the sample, roughly 93% were seen once. This clonotype originated in a woman in her late teens or twenties in good health and CMV-seronegative. Sequencing input: PBMCs. The genes are TRBV5-1 and TRBJ2-5, with 9 bases lining up with TRBD2. The CDR3 sequence: CASSPGIAGVETQYF. The CDR3 bases are TGCGCCAGCAGCCCCGGGATAGCGGGGGTGGAGACCCAGTACTTC.